These T cell receptor beta chains were read from a single sample in a study of control samples from healthy donors and cancer patients. Data came from immunoSEQ multiplex PCR; TCRdb stores just in-frame clones and leaves some out. The sample comprises some 100,000 clones, about 80% of which are singletons, and over 9.5% rests with the top ten. Input material: blood. All receptors derive from a woman aged 25 to 39 in good health. Both conserved end residues are part of each CDR3. A D gene is named only where the DNA matches it firmly. A clone size is listed for some rows: how often the clone was seen (once, few, many), or a class if it is expanded.

d_call j_call clone_size v_call cdr3_aa cdr3_nt
NA TRBJ2-2 NA TRBV30 CAWSVSKGVGELFF TGTGCCTGGAGTGTCTCGAAAGGCGTCGGGGAGCTGTTTTTT
NA TRBJ1-3 once TRBV5-4 CASSLDSGVGTIYF TGTGCCAGCAGCTTGGATTCAGGGGTTGGCACCATATATTTT
TRBD2 TRBJ2-3 once TRBV4-3 CASSQGTSGLDTQYF TGCGCCAGCAGCCAAGGGACTAGCGGGCTGGATACGCAGTATTTT
TRBD1 TRBJ1-5 NA TRBV5-6 CASSFGQGAGAQHF TGTGCCAGCAGCTTTGGACAGGGGGCAGGGGCCCAGCATTTT
NA TRBJ2-1 NA TRBV5-4 CASAFYNEQFF TGTGCCAGCGCCTTCTACAATGAGCAGTTCTTC
TRBD1 TRBJ2-1 once TRBV29-1 CSVVGTGSRGFSYNEQFF TGCAGCGTTGTTGGGACAGGGAGTCGGGGATTCTCCTACAATGAGCAGTTCTTC
NA TRBJ2-4 NA TRBV5-1 CASSLGLQSDIQYF TGCGCCAGCAGCTTGGGGCTCCAAAGCGACATTCAGTACTTC
NA TRBJ1-6 once TRBV6-5 CASSYSGPYSPLHF TGTGCCAGCAGTTACTCGGGCCCGTATTCACCCCTCCACTTT
NA TRBJ2-7 NA TRBV6-6 CASSYGILYPSYEQYF TGTGCCAGCAGTTACGGAATCCTTTACCCCTCCTACGAGCAGTACTTC
NA TRBJ1-2 NA TRBV21-1 CASGRGQGASGYTF TGTGCCAGCGGGAGGGGACAGGGGGCGTCTGGCTACACCTTC
NA TRBJ2-3 NA TRBV7-3 CASSFGGTDTQYF TGTGCCAGCAGCTTTGGGGGCACAGATACGCAGTATTTT
NA TRBJ2-1 NA TRBV18 CASSNLGDEQFF TGTGCCAGCTCAAACCTAGGGGATGAGCAGTTCTTC
TRBD1 TRBJ1-1 NA TRBV5-1 CASSLSPTGGEAFF TGCGCCAGCAGCCTTTCCCCGACAGGGGGTGAAGCTTTCTTT
TRBD2 TRBJ2-7 once TRBV3-1/TRBV3-2 CASSQGNSGGYEQYF TGTGCCAGCAGCCAAGGGAATAGCGGGGGCTACGAGCAGTACTTC
NA TRBJ1-5 once TRBV9 CASSVDGFSNQPQHF TGTGCCAGCAGCGTAGATGGCTTTAGCAATCAGCCCCAGCATTTT
NA TRBJ2-5 NA TRBV19 CASSMEEVETQYF TGTGCCAGTAGTATGGAGGAGGTAGAGACCCAGTACTTC
NA TRBJ2-3 NA TRBV6-4 CASSADVVSTDTQYF TGTGCCAGCAGTGCGGACGTCGTAAGCACAGATACGCAGTATTTT
TRBD1 TRBJ1-2 once TRBV27 CASTPSGGTGGVNSYGYTF TGTGCCAGCACCCCCAGCGGGGGGACAGGGGGTGTTAACAGCTATGGCTACACCTTC
NA TRBJ1-5 NA TRBV19 CASSIVSSNQPQHF TGTGCCAGTAGTATAGTGTCCTCTAATCAGCCCCAGCATTTT
TRBD1 TRBJ1-3 NA TRBV7-2 CASSFRQGSGNTIYF TGTGCCAGCAGCTTTCGACAGGGCTCTGGAAACACCATATATTTT
TRBD1 TRBJ2-2 NA TRBV5-1 CASSHLSGQGANTGELFF TGCGCCAGCAGCCACCTCTCGGGACAGGGGGCCAACACCGGGGAGCTGTTTTTT
TRBD2 TRBJ2-1 NA TRBV2 CASRPGLAGAEQFF TGTGCCAGCAGACCGGGACTAGCGGGGGCTGAGCAGTTCTTC
NA TRBJ1-2 NA TRBV10-3 CAISEGFWSDYGYTF TGTGCCATCAGTGAGGGGTTTTGGTCTGACTATGGCTACACCTTC
NA TRBJ1-1 few TRBV7-9 CASSQQGLTAFF TGTGCCAGCAGCCAACAGGGATTAACGGCTTTCTTT
NA TRBJ1-2 NA TRBV6-5 CASSYSPPRDYGYTF TGTGCCAGCAGTTACAGCCCACCAAGAGATTATGGCTACACCTTC
TRBD1 TRBJ2-7 NA TRBV5-1 CASSFSGQGYEQYF TGCGCCAGCAGCTTTTCGGGACAGGGGTACGAGCAGTACTTC
TRBD2 TRBJ2-5 NA TRBV7-2 CASSLRAGALQETQYF TGTGCCAGCAGCTTAAGAGCGGGGGCCCTTCAAGAGACCCAGTACTTC
TRBD2 TRBJ2-7 NA TRBV5-1 CASSLAGGGIYEQYF TGCGCCAGCAGCTTGGCCGGCGGGGGTATCTACGAGCAGTACTTC
TRBD1 TRBJ1-2 NA TRBV5-1 CASTAGQDDGYTF TGCGCCAGCACCGCGGGACAGGATGATGGCTACACCTTC
NA TRBJ2-5 NA TRBV6-5 CASTNAGRGWKTQYF TGTGCCAGCACCAATGCAGGGAGGGGGTGGAAGACCCAGTACTTC
NA TRBJ2-1 few TRBV7-2 CASSLTAGRNEQFF TGTGCCAGCAGCTTAACGGCAGGGAGGAATGAGCAGTTCTTC
NA TRBJ2-7 NA TRBV5-5 CASSLYGEQYF TGTGCCAGCAGCTTGTACGGAGAGCAGTACTTC
NA TRBJ1-2 NA TRBV5-1 CASSLAGFANYGYTF TGCGCCAGCAGCTTGGCGGGGTTCGCTAACTATGGCTACACCTTC
NA TRBJ2-5 once TRBV9 CASSVAAGPETQYF TGTGCCAGCAGCGTAGCGGCTGGGCCGGAGACCCAGTACTTC
NA TRBJ1-1 NA TRBV11-3 CASSASMNTEAFF TGTGCCAGCAGCGCCTCAATGAACACTGAAGCTTTCTTT
NA TRBJ2-2 NA TRBV10-2 CASGRSGELFF TGCGCCAGCGGAAGGTCCGGGGAGCTGTTTTTT
NA TRBJ1-2 NA TRBV6-2/TRBV6-3 CASSSTGGGAYTF TGTGCCAGCAGCTCGACAGGCGGAGGGGCCTACACCTTC
NA TRBJ1-2 NA TRBV6-5 CASSYTGSGGYTF TGTGCCAGCAGTTACACAGGGTCGGGAGGCTACACCTTC
NA TRBJ2-5 NA TRBV29-1 CSVEPRQGGTQYF TGCAGCGTGGAACCCCGACAGGGAGGAACCCAGTACTTC
NA TRBJ1-6 NA TRBV11-2 CASSSGTGEWNSPLHF TGTGCCAGCAGCTCGGGGACGGGTGAGTGGAATTCACCCCTCCACTTT
NA TRBJ2-6 NA TRBV5-5 CASSLRGEGANVLTF TGTGCCAGCAGCTTGAGGGGGGAAGGGGCCAACGTCCTGACTTTC
NA TRBJ1-6 NA TRBV4-2 CASSPPGPNSPLHF TGTGCCAGCAGCCCCCCGGGGCCAAATTCACCCCTCCACTTT
NA TRBJ2-1 few TRBV7-9 CASSLQVVNEQFF TGTGCCAGCAGCTTGCAAGTGGTCAATGAGCAGTTCTTC
NA TRBJ2-7 NA TRBV2 CASSEIRGNGEQYF TGTGCCAGCAGTGAAATCAGGGGAAATGGCGAGCAGTACTTC
NA TRBJ1-1 NA TRBV10-3 CAISVAGTEAFF TGTGCCATCAGTGTAGCCGGCACTGAAGCTTTCTTT
TRBD1 TRBJ2-5 NA TRBV6-5 CASSRRTGGWETQYF TGTGCCAGCAGTAGGAGGACAGGGGGCTGGGAGACCCAGTACTTC
NA TRBJ1-5 once TRBV19 CASSWGHLGAQPQHF TGTGCCAGTAGCTGGGGACACCTCGGAGCTCAGCCCCAGCATTTT
TRBD1 TRBJ2-5 NA TRBV7-6 CASSFGQGMPETQYF TGTGCCAGCAGCTTCGGACAGGGGATGCCAGAGACCCAGTACTTC
TRBD1 TRBJ1-1 NA TRBV7-7 CASSADRDTEAFF TGTGCCAGCAGCGCAGACAGGGACACTGAAGCTTTCTTT
TRBD2 TRBJ2-3 NA TRBV12-3/TRBV12-4 CASSLLAGNTQYF TGTGCCAGCAGTTTGCTAGCGGGAAATACGCAGTATTTT
NA TRBJ1-1 once TRBV10-3 CAIRQGDHTEAFF TGTGCCATCAGACAAGGGGACCACACTGAAGCTTTCTTT
TRBD1 TRBJ2-5 NA TRBV5-5 CASSLAQQGSRVPQYF TGTGCCAGCAGCTTGGCCCAACAGGGGTCTAGGGTGCCCCAGTACTTC
NA TRBJ1-6 few TRBV6-5 CASSSYGSNSPLHF TGTGCCAGCAGTTCTTATGGCTCTAATTCACCCCTCCACTTT